The source of this TCR beta chain is a study of shared T cell receptors in the human thymus (dated by TCRdb to the early 2020s). With regard to the full study: The study examined how self-reactive, shared T-cell receptor alpha chains are generated in the human thymus.

The trim is 6 bases for V and 6 bases for J, with a gap of 11 bases between the germline ends. Looking up the germline V gene yields CDR1 MGHDK and CDR2 SYGVNS. From cysteine to phenylalanine, the CDR3 is 13 amino acids long. The sequence is cut down to CDR3 DNA, 39 bases in frame from base 1. As for this clone: Its recognized antigen is unknown. The sample holds no much larger clone one base away, and base qualities are not on file.

The library was prepared using the immunoSEQ multiplex PCR assay. Drawn from immuneACCESS, this table holds only the in-frame rearrangements with V and J called that TCRdb kept. Clones are partly lost; checked studies trace under half to an unresolved V gene and leave the rest unexplained. This sample has hundreds of thousands of clones in its table, and around 87% of those were observed once. The biggest ten clones account for around 0.0099% of the sample. These same records also appear under a second study, on human thymus T cells. Drawing on the second study: Donors were immunologically healthy infants undergoing open corrective cardiac surgery for congenital heart defects in Finland. Thymus tissue was collected as surgical resects that were removed during corrective cardiac surgery. Both the thymic and the peripheral blood repertoires appeared to show biased V and J gene segment usage. The related research reported highly overlapping thymic TCR repertoires among unrelated individuals. The study characterized TCR alpha and beta repertoires from about 8 infant thymus samples and a few related peripheral blood samples. Donor ages ranging from roughly 6 to 244 days were recorded, and 5 or 6 male and a couple of female infants were included in the cohort. After being mechanically released from the tissue, thymocytes were kept at -70 degrees C in pellets of about 9-32 million cells. A QIAsymphony instrument was used to extract genomic DNA from the frozen cell pellets. TCRB and TCRAD loci were amplified from a standardized quantity of quality-controlled genomic DNA using the immunoSEQ multiplex PCR assay. The amplicons covered the V(D)J region and were long enough to include the CDR3 and to identify the V and J genes. The amplicons were sequenced on an Illumina platform via the commercial immunoSEQ service. Primer bias and sequencing errors were corrected as previously described, and TCRAD and TCRB were defined on the basis of the IMGT database. Analysis of the repertoires was done with immunoSEQ Analyzer 3.0 and VDJTools and included basic statistics, V/J segment usage, diversity estimates, rarefaction and pairwise overlap. Diversity was estimated using the Chao1, ChaoE, Efron-Thisted, Shannon and inverse Simpson indices, and was also estimated on datasets down-sampled to the size of the smallest sample. Repertoire overlap used strict matching of CDR3 nucleotide sequence, V gene and J gene, with Jaccard-based multidimensional scaling clustering. On average, thymus samples yielded 650,000 to 1,000,000 unique TCRB clonotypes, whereas blood samples yielded about 84,000.

What was sequenced was thymocytes. Here the chain combines TRBV25-1 and TRBJ2-2; the best D guess is TRBD2, with 5 bases matching. The sequence was obtained from a boy under two years old with a congenital heart defect. Donor details come from another sample of the same person, matched by shared clones. The nucleotides read TGTGCCAGCAGGACTACGGGTGCCGGGGAGCTGTTTTTT. This codes for CASRTTGAGELFF.